Shown below are 21 T cell receptor beta chains from a single sample sequenced in a study of blood T cell repertoires in COVID-19. Produced via immunoSEQ multiplex PCR; TCRdb's table is partial and in-frame only. The sample lists under 120,000 clones; approximately 79% were seen once. The specimen sequenced was peripheral blood. These receptors all come from a man between 65 and 85 years old with active or convalescent COVID-19.

This clone came up a few times. This chain links TRBV27 with TRBJ1-2; TRBD1 agrees at 7 bases. Germline CDR1 is MNHEY and CDR2 is SMNVEV (reference sequence). Trimming removed 2 bases from V and 6 bases from J; junction bases left unmatched: 6. CDR3 length: 14 residues. The chain's CDR3 is CASSLKGRGDGYTF. The CDR3 region has the DNA TGTGCCAGCAGTTTAAAAGGCAGGGGGGATGGCTACACCTTC.

The CDR3 DNA sequence: TGTGCCAGCAGCAAAAAAGCGGGAGACACCGGGGAGCTGTTTTTT. Amino acid sequence: CASSKKAGDTGELFF. This sequence joins TRBV21-1 and TRBJ2-2; TRBD2 was called by the table and not checked on the DNA. TRBV21-1 is a documented pseudogene. This CDR3 is 15 amino acids long.

This CDR3 reads CAWARVSFNYGYTF. DNA for the CDR3: TGTGCCTGGGCCCGGGTCTCATTTAACTATGGCTACACCTTC. The chain links TRBV30 to TRBJ1-2; D ambiguous. Per the germline V gene, CDR1 is GTSNPN and CDR2 is SVGIG (reference sequence). Trimming removed 5 bases from V and 1 base from J, with 14 bases in between. The length of the CDR3 is 14 residues.

The genes are TRBV20-1 and TRBJ2-1; D call uncertain. The V and J ends lost 5 bases and 4 bases respectively, with 15 bases between them. This CDR3 has 14 amino acids. Germline CDR1 reads DFQATT; CDR2 reads SNEGSKA (reference sequence). CDR3 sequence (DNA): TGCAGTGCTCGTGCCCCGACTGGTTACAATGAGCAGTTCTTC. As protein: CSARAPTGYNEQFF.

The V gene is TRBV5-1, the J gene TRBJ2-1, with D perhaps TRBD2 (6 bases). The germline V and J ends were trimmed by 5 bases and 5 bases, with 20 bases remaining between them. Germline lookup yields CDR1 SGHRS and CDR2 YFSETQ. The CDR3 length is 16 residues. In DNA form, the CDR3 reads TGCGCCAGCAGGCGCAGTCTAGCGTCGTTTCACAATGAGCAGTTCTTC. As protein: CASRRSLASFHNEQFF.

This CDR3 is CASSLRVGGRTDTQYF. The CDR3 DNA is TGTGCCAGCAGCTTAAGAGTCGGGGGGCGGACAGATACGCAGTATTTT. This rearrangement joins TRBV7-3 to TRBJ2-3; TRBD2 might be the D (7 bases). There are 16 residues in the CDR3. The V gene's germline CDR1 is SGHTA and CDR2 FQGTGA. V lost 1 base and J lost 3, with 14 bases in between.

The rearrangement links TRBV2 to TRBJ2-5; D remains unclear. The germline V and J ends were trimmed by 3 bases and 4 bases, with 9 bases remaining between them. The CDR3 is 13 residues long. Germline loops: CDR1 SNHLY, CDR2 FYNNEI. The CDR3 coding sequence is TGTGCCAGCAGTGATCCTTCCCCAGAGACCCAGTACTTC. Amino acids: CASSDPSPETQYF.

The chain is built from TRBV2 and TRBJ2-1; perhaps TRBD2 as D (5 bases). The V gene's germline CDR1 is SNHLY and CDR2 FYNNEI. CDR3 length equals 15 residues. The germline V and J ends were trimmed by 4 bases and 2 bases, with 12 bases remaining between them. Here the CDR3 reads CASSAIAGTYNEQFF. The CDR3, as DNA: TGTGCCAGCAGTGCGATAGCCGGGACCTACAATGAGCAGTTCTTC. Together with reference TRBV2 and TRBJ2-1, the CDR3 gives the full variable domain: EPEVTQTPSHQVTQMGQEVILRCVPISNHLYFYWYRQILGQKVEFLVSFYNNEISEKSEIFDDQFSVERPDGSNFTLKIRSTKLEDSAMYFCASSAIAGTYNEQFFGPGTRLTVL.

This chain connects TRBV12-3 or TRBV12-4 to TRBJ1-2; D may be TRBD1 (5 bases). The CDR3 is 12 residues long. V dropped 2 bases and J dropped 6 bases, with 7 bases sitting between them. The CDR3 coding sequence is TGTGCCAGCAGTTTACAGGGCCATGGCTACACCTTC. Amino acids: CASSLQGHGYTF.

This clone was counted a few times. J is TRBJ1-5 and V is TRBV2; the D is unclear. The germline V gene encodes CDR1 SNHLY and CDR2 FYNNEI. This CDR3 has 13 residues. Deletions cut 2 bases from V and 7 bases from J, with 9 bases between. CDR3 DNA: TGTGCCAGCAGTGAACAGGTTCAGCAGCCCCAGCATTTT. Protein product: CASSEQVQQPQHF.

This clone was picked up a small number of times. The rearrangement joins TRBV27 to TRBJ2-1; D call uncertain. CDR3 length: 16 amino acids. Deletions cut 7 bases from V and 1 base from J, with 17 bases between. CDR1 and CDR2 from the germline V gene are MNHEY and SMNVEV (reference sequence). The CDR3 here is CASTPSETESYNEQFF. The CDR3 DNA reads as TGTGCCAGCACCCCTTCCGAGACTGAGTCCTACAATGAGCAGTTCTTC.

J is TRBJ1-1 and V is TRBV18; D is unresolved. The germline CDR1 and CDR2 sequences are KGHSH and LQKENI. Trimming removed 1 base from V and 3 bases from J, with 6 bases in between. CDR3 length: 13 residues. The CDR3 loop is CASSPRTDTEAFF. The DNA for the CDR3 is TGTGCCAGCTCACCACGAACAGACACTGAAGCTTTCTTT.

The genes are TRBV2 and TRBJ1-1, with 7 bases that match TRBD1. The CDR3 is 14 amino acids. The trim removed 8 bases at V and 0 bases at J, leaving 6 bases unmatched. Per germline, CDR1 SNHLY and CDR2 FYNNEI. The CDR3 bases are TGTGCCAGCTCCATGACAGGGTTGAACACTGAAGCTTTCTTT. This codes for CASSMTGLNTEAFF.

This chain links TRBV5-4 with TRBJ1-3; no clear D gene. The CDR3 runs to 15 residues. Germline values: CDR1 SGHNT, CDR2 YYREEE (reference sequence). V gave up 1 base and J gave up 1 base, with 9 bases separating them. The CDR3 DNA follows: TGTGCCAGCAGCTTGCCCCGGGGTTCTGGAAACACCATATATTTT. This sequence encodes CASSLPRGSGNTIYF.

J is TRBJ2-5 and V is TRBV5-4, with TRBD2 matching over 7 bases. Germline V gene data show CDR1 as SGHNT and CDR2 as YYREEE (reference sequence). CDR3 length: 10 amino acids. Unmatched junction bases numbered 2, after V lost 10 bases and J lost 5 bases. The CDR3 DNA reads as TGTGCCTACGGGGGGGAGACCCAGTACTTC. Residues: CAYGGETQYF.

This chain connects TRBV7-9 to TRBJ2-2, with 8 bases fitting TRBD2. Per germline, CDR1 SEHNR and CDR2 FQNEAQ (reference sequence). Germline trimming cut 5 bases from V and 5 bases from J; bases unmatched to any gene: 13. This CDR3 comprises 17 residues. CDR3 loop: CASSPRASGSGTGELFF. The CDR3 DNA reads as TGTGCCAGCAGCCCCCGGGCCAGCGGGAGTGGAACCGGGGAGCTGTTTTTT.

V gene TRBV3-1 (or the pseudogene TRBV3-2) combines with J gene TRBJ2-5; D is undetermined. V was trimmed by 1 base and J by 4 bases, leaving 13 bases between them. The V gene's germline CDR1 is LGHDT and CDR2 YNNKEL (reference sequence). This CDR3 spans 15 amino acids. The CDR3, as DNA: TGTGCCAGCAGCCAAGGTCTAGGAATGAGAGAGACCCAGTACTTC. Its protein is CASSQGLGMRETQYF.

This clone was recorded once. The chain combines TRBV7-3 with TRBJ2-2, with 8 bases aligning to TRBD1. Trimming cost V 4 bases and J 7 bases; bases outside gene matches: 11. From germline, CDR1 is SGHTA and CDR2 FQGTGA. The CDR3 sequence is 16 residues long. CDR3 amino acids: CASSSTGQGSGGELFF. The CDR3 region has the DNA TGTGCCAGCAGCTCGACCGGACAGGGCAGTGGCGGGGAGCTGTTTTTT.

This clone is a singleton in its sample. J is TRBJ2-5 and V is TRBV7-9; 12 nucleotides agree with TRBD2. Losses at the gene ends were 2 bases for V and 6 bases for J; bases not matched to a gene: 4. Germline-derived CDR1 and CDR2 are SEHNR and FQNEAQ (reference sequence). The CDR3 runs 15 residues. The DNA of the CDR3 is TGTGCCAGCAGCTTACTAGCGGGGGGGCTTCAGACCCAGTACTTC. Amino acid sequence: CASSLLAGGLQTQYF.

The J gene is TRBJ1-5, the V gene TRBV28; TRBD1 aligns across 8 bases. The CDR3 is 16 residues long. V lost 1 base, J lost 5 bases, and 7 bases stayed unmatched. Germline lookup yields CDR1 MDHEN and CDR2 SYDVKM. The CDR3 DNA reads as TGTGCCAGCAGTTTATATGGGCAGGGGGCCGATCAGCCCCAGCATTTT. This sequence encodes CASSLYGQGADQPQHF.

The V and J genes are TRBV5-1 and TRBJ2-7; 9 bases fit TRBD2. This CDR3 comprises 18 residues. V was clipped by 10 bases and J by 0 bases; unmatched bases: 20. Germline values: CDR1 SGHRS, CDR2 YFSETQ. In nucleotides, the CDR3 is TGCGCCGGCCGCGGGCCGGGGGCGGGAGGGCCGAGCTCCTACGAGCAGTACTTC. This codes for CAGRGPGAGGPSSYEQYF.